This T cell receptor (beta chain) was sequenced in a study of blood T cell repertoires in COVID-19. Repertoires were generated with immunoSEQ multiplex PCR, while TCRdb's copy carries only in-frame clones and drops some. The data contain about 140,000 clones, 65% to 85% of them seen just once; the ten biggest clones take up 8% to 9%. The CDR3 is made up of 17 amino acids. V lost 0 bases and J lost 6; bases outside the gene matches: 9. Germline values: CDR1 SEHNR, CDR2 FQNEAQ (reference sequence). This TCR was recovered from a man younger than 40 with COVID-19, enrolled during active disease. The chain links TRBV7-9 to TRBJ2-7, with 12 bases lining up with TRBD2. The sample consisted of peripheral blood. Here the CDR3 reads CASSLARGLAGSLEQYF. In nucleotides, the CDR3 is TGTGCCAGCAGCTTAGCGCGAGGACTAGCGGGGTCCCTCGAGCAGTACTTC.